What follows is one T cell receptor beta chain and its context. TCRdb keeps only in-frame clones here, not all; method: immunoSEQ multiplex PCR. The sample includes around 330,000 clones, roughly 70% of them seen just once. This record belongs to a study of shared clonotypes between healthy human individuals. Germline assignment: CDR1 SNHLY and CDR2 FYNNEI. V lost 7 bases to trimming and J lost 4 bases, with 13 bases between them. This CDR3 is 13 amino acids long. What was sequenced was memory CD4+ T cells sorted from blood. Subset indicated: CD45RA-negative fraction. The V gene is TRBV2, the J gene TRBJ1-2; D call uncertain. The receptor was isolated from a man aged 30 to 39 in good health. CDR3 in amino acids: CASTLNSVYGYTF. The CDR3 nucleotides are TGTGCCAGCACTCTGAATTCGGTCTATGGCTACACCTTC.